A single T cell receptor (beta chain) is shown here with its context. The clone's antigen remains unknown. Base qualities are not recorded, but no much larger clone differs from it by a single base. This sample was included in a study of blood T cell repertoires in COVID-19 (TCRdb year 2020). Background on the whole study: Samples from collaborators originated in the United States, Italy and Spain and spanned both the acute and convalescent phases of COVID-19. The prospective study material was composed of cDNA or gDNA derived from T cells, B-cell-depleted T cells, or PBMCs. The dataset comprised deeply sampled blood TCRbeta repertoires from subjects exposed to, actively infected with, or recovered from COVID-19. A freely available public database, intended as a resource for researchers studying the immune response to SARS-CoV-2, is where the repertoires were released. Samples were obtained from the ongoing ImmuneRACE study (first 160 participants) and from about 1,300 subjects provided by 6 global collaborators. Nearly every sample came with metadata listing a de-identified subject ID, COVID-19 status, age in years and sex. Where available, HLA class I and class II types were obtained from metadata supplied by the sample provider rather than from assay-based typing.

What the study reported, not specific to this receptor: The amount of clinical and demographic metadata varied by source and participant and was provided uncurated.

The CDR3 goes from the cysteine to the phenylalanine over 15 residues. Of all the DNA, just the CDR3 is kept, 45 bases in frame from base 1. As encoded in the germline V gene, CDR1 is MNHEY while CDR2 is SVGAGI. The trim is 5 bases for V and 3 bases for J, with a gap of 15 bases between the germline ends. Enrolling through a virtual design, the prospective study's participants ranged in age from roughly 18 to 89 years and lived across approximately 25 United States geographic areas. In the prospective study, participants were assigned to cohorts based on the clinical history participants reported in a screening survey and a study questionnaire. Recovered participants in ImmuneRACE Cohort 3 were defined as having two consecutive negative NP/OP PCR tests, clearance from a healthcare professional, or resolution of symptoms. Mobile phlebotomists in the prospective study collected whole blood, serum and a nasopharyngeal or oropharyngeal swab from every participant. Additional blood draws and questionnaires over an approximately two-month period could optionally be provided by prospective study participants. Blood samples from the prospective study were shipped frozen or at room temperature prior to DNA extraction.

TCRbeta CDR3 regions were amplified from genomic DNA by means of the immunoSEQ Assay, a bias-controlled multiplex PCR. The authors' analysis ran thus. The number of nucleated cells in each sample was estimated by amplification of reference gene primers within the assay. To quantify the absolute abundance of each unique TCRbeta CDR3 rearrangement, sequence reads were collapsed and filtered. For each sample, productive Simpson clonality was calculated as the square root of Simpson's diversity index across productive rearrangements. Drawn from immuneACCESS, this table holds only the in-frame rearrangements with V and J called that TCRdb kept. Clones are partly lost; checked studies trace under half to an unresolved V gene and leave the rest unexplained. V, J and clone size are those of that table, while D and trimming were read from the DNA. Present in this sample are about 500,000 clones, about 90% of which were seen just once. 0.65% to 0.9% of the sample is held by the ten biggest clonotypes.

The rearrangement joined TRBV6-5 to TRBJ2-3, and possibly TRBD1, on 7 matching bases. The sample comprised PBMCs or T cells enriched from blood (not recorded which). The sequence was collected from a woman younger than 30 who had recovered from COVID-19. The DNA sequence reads TGTGCCAGCAGTAGGAGGGGGCGAGGAACAGATACGCAGTATTTT. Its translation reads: CASSRRGRGTDTQYF.